The 18 T cell receptor beta chains given below trace back to one sample, sequenced in a study of OX40 agonist ivuxolimab in advanced cancers. TCRdb's table, derived via immunoSEQ multiplex PCR, lists solely in-frame clones and lacks some. The data show roughly 80,000 clones, 85% seen once. The sample here was CD4+ or CD8+ T cells sorted from blood, taken in a trial of the OX40 agonist ivuxolimab. These receptors came from an adult with an advanced solid tumor such as melanoma, head and neck, liver or kidney cancer.

V and J are TRBV30 and TRBJ1-4; no clear D. The CDR3 extends over 11 amino acids. V lost 1 base to trimming and J lost 8 bases, with 5 bases between them. Germline CDR1 GTSNPN, CDR2 SVGIG (reference sequence). DNA of the CDR3: TGTGCCTGGAGTGCCTCCGAAAAACTGTTTTTT. Residues: CAWSASEKLFF.

The V and J genes are TRBV7-9 and TRBJ2-2; D call uncertain. Trimming removed 5 bases at V and 0 bases at J, with 10 bases between. The CDR3 is 15 amino acids. Germline V gene sequence: CDR1 SEHNR, CDR2 FQNEAQ (reference sequence). This CDR3 is CASSPWMANTGELFF. In DNA form, the CDR3 reads TGTGCCAGCAGCCCCTGGATGGCGAACACCGGGGAGCTGTTTTTT.

The V gene is TRBV5-4, the J gene TRBJ2-7; 8 bases agree with TRBD2. The V gene end was trimmed by 4 bases and the J gene end by 2 bases; junction bases not matched to a gene: 14. CDR3 size: 17 residues. Looked up from germline, CDR1 is SGHNT and CDR2 is YYREEE (reference sequence). The CDR3 loop is CASSPRRSGGPAYEQYF. The DNA of the CDR3 is TGTGCCAGCAGCCCCCGTCGGAGCGGGGGCCCAGCCTACGAGCAGTACTTC.

The gene calls are TRBV7-2 and TRBJ1-1, with 10 bases matching TRBD1. The CDR3 contains 15 residues. The germline gives CDR1 SGHTA, CDR2 FQGNSA. Unmatched junction bases numbered 5, after V lost 0 bases and J lost 7 bases. CDR3 loop: CASSLAGTGEGEAFF. The CDR3 DNA reads as TGTGCCAGCAGCTTAGCCGGGACAGGGGAGGGTGAAGCTTTCTTT.

The chain is built from TRBV29-1 and TRBJ2-7, with D perhaps being TRBD1 or TRBD2 (5 bases each). Germline assignment: CDR1 SQVTM and CDR2 ANQGSEA. The CDR3 extends over 12 amino acids. V lost 7 bases to trimming and J lost 2 bases, with 12 bases between them. In DNA form, the CDR3 reads TGCAGCGGGGGACCCCTACCCTACGAGCAGTACTTC. Protein product: CSGGPLPYEQYF.

V gene TRBV6-9 combines with J gene TRBJ2-1, with D tentatively TRBD1 (6 bases). Germline CDR1 is MNHGY and CDR2 is SVAAGI. CDR3 size: 14 residues. V was pared by 4 bases and J by 3 bases, with 10 bases between. CDR3 nucleotide sequence: TGTGCCAGCAGTTCCCCGACAGGCTACAATGAGCAGTTCTTC. Its translation: CASSSPTGYNEQFF.

This clone was observed a single time. The rearrangement uses TRBV11-2 and TRBJ2-3, with a weak D call TRBD1 (6 bases). CDR1 is SGHAT and CDR2 is FQNNGV in the germline V gene. The CDR3 has 16 residues. V was pared by 6 bases and J by 0 bases, with 16 bases between. CDR3 nucleotide sequence: TGTGCCAGCAGTTCCCAGGGGCCGACTAGCACAGATACGCAGTATTTT. This translates into CASSSQGPTSTDTQYF.

This chain links TRBV10-3 with TRBJ2-3; unclear D gene. V was clipped by 5 bases and J by 6 bases, with 9 bases between them. The CDR3 consists of 12 residues. Germline V gives CDR1 ENHRY, CDR2 SYGVKD. CDR3 coding DNA: TGTGCCATCAGTCTTAGTTCGGATACGCAGTATTTT. Its translation: CAISLSSDTQYF.

The genes are TRBV6-5 and TRBJ2-1, with TRBD1 as a possible D gene (6 bases). V lost 0 bases, J lost 6 bases, and 9 bases lay in between. The CDR3 is 14 amino acids. CDR1 is MNHEY and CDR2 is SVGAGI in the germline V gene. In DNA form, the CDR3 reads TGTGCCAGCAGTTACTCGAAACAGGGCAATGAGCAGTTCTTC. Amino acid sequence: CASSYSKQGNEQFF.

The V call is TRBV19, the J call TRBJ2-2, with 10 nucleotides matching TRBD2. CDR1 and CDR2 from the germline V gene are LNHDA and SQIVND (reference sequence). The CDR3 contains 17 residues. Trimming took 4 bases from V and 5 from J; bases not matched to a gene: 10. The CDR3 sequence is CASSRWLAGDSTGELFF. The CDR3 DNA is TGTGCCAGTAGTAGGTGGCTAGCGGGGGATTCAACCGGGGAGCTGTTTTTT. The full variable domain, its missing parts supplied by reference TRBV19 and TRBJ2-2, is DGGITQSPKYLFRKEGQNVTLSCEQNLNHDAMYWYRQDPGQGLRLIYYSQIVNDFQKGDIAEGYSVSREKKESFPLTVTSAQKNPTAFYLCASSRWLAGDSTGELFFGEGSRLTVL.

The J gene is TRBJ2-3, the V gene TRBV4-3; 8 bases fit TRBD1. With V trimmed by 1 base and J by 1 base, 7 bases remained unmatched. There are 17 residues in the CDR3. CDR1 is LGHNA, CDR2 YSLEER, per germline. The CDR3 DNA follows: TGCGCCAGCAGCCAAGCCTCAGGGGGCATGGGCACAGATACGCAGTATTTT. Translated, it gives CASSQASGGMGTDTQYF.

The chain employs TRBV11-2 and TRBJ2-3, with 8 nucleotides matching TRBD1. This CDR3 has 15 residues. Germline-derived CDR1 and CDR2 are SGHAT and FQNNGV. V shed 5 bases and J 6 bases; nucleotides not matched to a gene: 10. The CDR3 region is CASSKNRGVWDTQYF. The CDR3 region has the DNA TGTGCCAGCAGCAAAAACAGGGGGGTGTGGGATACGCAGTATTTT.

In its sample, this clone was seen a few times. The chain recombines TRBV5-8 with TRBJ2-7; D unresolved. CDR3 size: 12 residues. Germline V lookup: CDR1 SGHTS, CDR2 YDEGEE. V dropped 5 bases and J dropped 0 bases, with 6 bases sitting between them. In nucleotides, the CDR3 is TGTGCCAGCAGATATAACTCCTACGAGCAGTACTTC. Its protein is CASRYNSYEQYF.

The genes are TRBV7-8 and TRBJ1-1, with D uncertain. With 0 bases removed from V and 3 bases from J, the gap between germline ends came to 5 bases. Per the germline V gene, CDR1 is SGHVS and CDR2 is FQNEAQ. The CDR3 covers 13 residues. CDR3 DNA sequence: TGTGCCAGCAGCTTAGCGGTTTACACTGAAGCTTTCTTT. It specifies CASSLAVYTEAFF.

Remarks on this clone: This specimen includes other DNA sequences encoding the same CDR3. J is TRBJ1-4 and V is TRBV6-6, with 8 bases matching TRBD1. CDR3 length: 15 residues. The V and J ends lost 5 bases and 8 bases, in that order; junction bases with no gene match: 10. Per germline, CDR1 MNHNY and CDR2 SVGAGI (reference sequence). The chain's CDR3 is CASSHQGAGGEKLFF. The CDR3 coding sequence is TGTGCCAGCAGTCATCAGGGGGCGGGGGGGGAAAAACTGTTTTTT.

This clone was observed a single time. The chain carries TRBV5-6 and TRBJ2-7; D may be TRBD1 (7 bases). This CDR3 is 13 amino acids long. V was trimmed by 4 bases and J by 5 bases, leaving 13 bases between them. The germline CDR1 and CDR2 sequences are SGHDT and YYEEEE. The CDR3 loop reads CASSRQGLDEQYF. The CDR3 region has the DNA TGTGCCAGCAGCCGACAGGGACTCGACGAGCAGTACTTC.

This sequence joins TRBV18 and TRBJ1-1, with 7 bases lining up with TRBD1. V lost 4 bases, J lost 5 bases, and 4 bases stayed unmatched. The CDR3 consists of 13 residues. The germline CDR1 and CDR2 sequences are KGHSH and LQKENI. CDR3 DNA: TGTGCCAGCTCACAGGGGGCTGGGACTGAAGCTTTCTTT. Protein sequence: CASSQGAGTEAFF.

This chain links TRBV11-2 with TRBJ1-2, with D unresolved. V was clipped by 1 base and J by 3 bases, with 21 bases between them. Germline CDR1 and CDR2: SGHAT and FQNNGV. CDR3 length: 18 amino acids. CDR3 nucleotide sequence: TGTGCCAGCAGCTTAGCGGGGAGGAAGCGAGGGAGGGACTATGGCTACACCTTC. As protein: CASSLAGRKRGRDYGYTF. Full variable domain (rest looked up from reference TRBV11-2 and TRBJ1-2): EAGVAQSPRYKIIEKRQSVAFWCNPISGHATLYWYQQILGQGPKLLIQFQNNGVVDDSQLPKDRFSAERLKGVDSTLKIQPAKLEDSAVYLCASSLAGRKRGRDYGYTFGSGTRLTVV.